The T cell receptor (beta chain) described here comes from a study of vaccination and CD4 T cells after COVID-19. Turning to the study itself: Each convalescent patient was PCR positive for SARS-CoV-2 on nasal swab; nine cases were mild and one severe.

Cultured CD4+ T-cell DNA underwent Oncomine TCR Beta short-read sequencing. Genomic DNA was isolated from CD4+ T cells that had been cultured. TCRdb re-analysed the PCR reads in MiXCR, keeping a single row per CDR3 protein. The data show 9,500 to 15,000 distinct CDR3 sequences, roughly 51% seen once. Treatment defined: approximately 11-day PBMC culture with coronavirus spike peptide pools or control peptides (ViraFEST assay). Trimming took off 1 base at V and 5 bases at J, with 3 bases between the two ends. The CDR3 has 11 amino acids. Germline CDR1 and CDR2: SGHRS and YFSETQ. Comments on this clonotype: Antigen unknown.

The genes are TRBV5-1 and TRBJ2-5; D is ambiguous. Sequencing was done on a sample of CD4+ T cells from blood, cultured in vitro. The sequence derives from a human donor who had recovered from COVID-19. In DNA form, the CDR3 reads TGCGCCAGCAGCTTGCAGGAGACCCAGTACTTC. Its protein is CASSLQETQYF.